This T cell receptor beta chain was found in a study of T cells in Graves' hyperthyroidism and ophthalmopathy (dated by TCRdb to the late 2010s). About the full investigation: Peripheral blood samples were taken at the time of initial diagnosis, prior to any treatment. To identify distinguishing TCR V-J signatures, a discovery cohort of around 100 patients was used, comprising under 45 with Graves' ophthalmopathy and approximately 57 with stable Graves' hyperthyroidism. In more than five Graves' hyperthyroidism patients, the study also compared T-cell repertoires from thyroid tissue with T-cell repertoires from blood. The paper describes TCR Vbeta CDR3 sequencing of about 140 peripheral blood samples, made up of about 41 ophthalmopathy patients, approximately 73 hyperthyroidism patients and 17 progressor patients. The approximately 90 discovery patients were divided at random into training and test sets in a 7:3 ratio. Prospective prediction of ophthalmopathy was tested in an independent validation cohort consisting of under 20 hyperthyroidism patients and approximately 16 patients who later progressed to ophthalmopathy. Once sampling was done, hyperthyroidism patients were given methimazole at a starting dose of 30 mg daily, whereas ophthalmopathy patients were given high-dose intravenous methylprednisolone. The paper as a whole reports these results and caveats: Most expanded thyroid clonotypes (frequency above 0.001) were also detected in blood, suggesting blood repertoires may reflect thyroid immune responses. Ophthalmopathy was separated from stable hyperthyroidism by a 13 V-J signature model, with around 88% sensitivity and approximately 81% specificity obtained in cross-validation and 80%/75% obtained in testing. Sample size was not statistically predetermined, and investigators were not blinded to group allocation. In validation, progression to ophthalmopathy was predicted by the model with more than 65% sensitivity and around 75% specificity, a median of approximately 7.1 months before onset.

V has 6 bases trimmed and J has 6 bases trimmed; junction bases matching no gene number 10. From a lookup of the germline V gene, CDR1 and CDR2 are MDHEN and SYDVKM. The CDR3, cysteine through phenylalanine, is 14 amino acids long. The kept DNA is CDR3 alone, 42 bases in frame from the first base. Stable Graves' hyperthyroidism was defined as no progression to ophthalmopathy during 18 months of follow-up. Hyperthyroidism patients were newly diagnosed, with disease duration under 2 months, and aged 18 to 65 years. Any patient with an uncontrolled infection, another autoimmune disease, pregnancy or lactation was excluded. Diagnoses were established on the basis of clinical symptoms, serum thyroxine and TRAb, thyroid ultrasound, and orbital computed tomography. PBMCs were separated from under 12 ml of fresh peripheral blood using Ficoll-Paque density gradient centrifugation. Total RNA was extracted with Trizol reagent, and quality was checked on an Agilent 2100 Bioanalyzer.

The TCR beta CDR3 regions were amplified from the RNA transcripts. A first-round RT-PCR of the TCR CDR3 used the HTBI primer set with the Qiagen OneStep RT-PCR kit. Libraries were constructed in a second round of multiplex PCR, after which size selection and purification were carried out. The libraries were sequenced on an Illumina HiSeq2000 using paired-end 100 bp reads. From the authors' description of their analysis: Raw data were processed with SOAPnuke, discarding reads with adapters, uncalled bases, mean Phred below 15, or no exact constant-primer or identifier match. COPE v1.2.5 was used to merge the high-quality paired reads, and each unique nucleotide sequence was defined as a clonotype. MiTCR v1.1 was used to align clonotypes to the IMGT TRBV, TRBD and TRBJ reference segments. Analysis was restricted to V-J combinations with a frequency above 0.0001, which covered over 98% of repertoires. The TCS score was defined as the ratio of F50 (clonal expansion) to E x V (chaos), calculated using BLOSUM62-based TCRdist between CDR3 peptides within each V-J. Welch's t-statistics and random forest reduced around 550 V-J features to fewer than 15, which were used in a naive Bayes classifier (R e1071). The raw public data were reprocessed by TCRdb itself: fastp quality trimming at Q25, MiXCR clonotype calling, in-frame beta chains only. Records with the same CDR3 protein are collapsed into one entry carrying the most frequent genes and DNA. TCRdb's processing, not the study's, gives the V and J calls here. The sample has under 700,000 distinct CDR3 sequences on record, around 17% of them singletons. Under 20% of the sample lies in the top ten.

This clonotype appeared a few times. Its antigen is unknown. No clone much larger than this one lies a single base away; base qualities are absent. The receptor comes from a woman under 30 with Graves' hyperthyroidism. The sequence joins TRBV28 to TRBJ1-2; 7 nucleotides in the junction match TRBD1. Sample: blood. The CDR3 reads as follows: CASRRARGFDGYTF. In nucleotide form, the sequence is TGTGCCAGCAGACGGGCCAGGGGGTTCGATGGCTACACCTTC.